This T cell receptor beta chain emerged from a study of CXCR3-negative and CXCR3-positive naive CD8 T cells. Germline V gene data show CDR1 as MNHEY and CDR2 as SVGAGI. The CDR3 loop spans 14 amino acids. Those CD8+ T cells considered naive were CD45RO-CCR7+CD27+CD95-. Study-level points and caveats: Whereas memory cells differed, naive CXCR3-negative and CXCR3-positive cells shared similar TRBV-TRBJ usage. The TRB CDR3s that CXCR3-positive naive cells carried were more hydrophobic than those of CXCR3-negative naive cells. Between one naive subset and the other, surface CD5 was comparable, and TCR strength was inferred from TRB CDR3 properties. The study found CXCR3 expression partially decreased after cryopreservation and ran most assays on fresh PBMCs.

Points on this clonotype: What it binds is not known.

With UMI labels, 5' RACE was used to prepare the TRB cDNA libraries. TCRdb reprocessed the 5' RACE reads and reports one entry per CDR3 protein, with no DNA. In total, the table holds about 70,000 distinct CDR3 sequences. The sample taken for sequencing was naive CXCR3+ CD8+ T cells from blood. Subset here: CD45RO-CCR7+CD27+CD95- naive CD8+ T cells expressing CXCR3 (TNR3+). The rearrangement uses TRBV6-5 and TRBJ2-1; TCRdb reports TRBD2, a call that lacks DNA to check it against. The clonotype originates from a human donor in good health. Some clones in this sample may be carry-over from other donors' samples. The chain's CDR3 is CASSSGRRDNEQFF.